This TCR beta chain was sequenced for a study of human T cells and chemical hapten exposure. The authors' processing: Sample-level TCR yields exhibited a median of approximately 96,000, with a range of about 23,224 to 690,600. Each CDR3 protein is one row after TCRdb ran MiXCR on the RACE reads. These V and J calls are TCRdb output, not the study's own analysis. This table has about 87,000 distinct CDR3 sequences, approximately 9.9% appearing once. This CDR3 contains 17 residues. With 3 bases clipped from V and 4 bases from J, the junction kept 12 bases outside the gene matches. CDR1 and CDR2 from the germline V gene are SQVTM and ANQGSEA. Stated time point: pre-sensitization, week 0. Treatment defined: therapeutic diphenylcyclopropenone sensitization with weekly scalp DPC. The study extracted total RNA from unfractionated whole blood.

The sequencing here drew on whole blood, taken in connection with sensitization to the hapten diphenylcyclopropenone (DPC). This chain uses TRBV29-1 with TRBJ1-2; 12 nucleotides line up with TRBD1. The source is a woman aged 40 to 55 with alopecia areata. Some clones in this sample may be carry-over from other donors' samples. The CDR3 bases are TGCAGCGTTGATGGGTCCGGGACAGGGGGCGCGTTCTATGGCTACACCTTC. It encodes CSVDGSGTGGAFYGYTF.